This T cell receptor (beta chain) derives from a study of CXCR3-negative and CXCR3-positive naive CD8 T cells. This CDR3 has 18 amino acids. Germline V CDR1 and CDR2: SGDLS, YYNGEE. The authors made the TRB cDNA libraries by 5' RACE using UMI labels. Following a re-call of the 5' RACE reads, TCRdb has one entry per CDR3 protein and lacks DNA. Listed are about 130,000 distinct CDR3 sequences; 0.45% to 0.55% falls within the top ten. This chain joins TRBV9 and TRBJ1-1; the TCRdb call, TRBD1, lacks DNA for checking. This TCR was sampled from a human donor in good health. Some clones in this sample may be carry-over from other donors' samples. Source material: naive CXCR3- CD8+ T cells from blood. Subset of the sample: CD45RO-CCR7+CD27+CD95- naive CD8+ T cells lacking CXCR3 (TNR3-). The CDR3 here is CASSVTGTGGLLNTEAFF.